The subject of this entry is one TCR beta chain. Its antigen is undetermined. The data originate from a study of cytomegalovirus exposure and HLA in healthy donors. Study background: Later analysis reported that the 95 to 150 validation repertoires shared the platform of the roughly 700 first-cohort repertoires. Study outcomes and limitations: With high specificity and sensitivity, the classifier reportedly diagnosed cytomegalovirus status. The TCR clusters that emerged in the first cohort tended, a later analysis found, to co-occur in the roughly 110 validation repertoires. The listing of 150 to 200 TCR beta chains classed them as cytomegalovirus-associated.

The CDR3 has 12 residues. The V gene's germline CDR1 is SNHLY and CDR2 FYNNEI. V trimming: 2 bases; J trimming: 7 bases; junction bases outside the gene matches: 1. Measured with immunoSEQ multiplex PCR; TCRdb has only the in-frame clones, and not every one. Of 150,000 to 200,000 clones in the sample, more than 75% are singletons; the top ten hold around 7%. What was sequenced was PBMCs. This receptor was identified in a young man in good health and CMV-seropositive. The rearrangement links TRBV2 to TRBJ1-2; 7 bases line up with TRBD1. The CDR3 region has the DNA TGTGCCAGCAGTGAACGACAGGGTGGCTACACCTTC. Its protein is CASSERQGGYTF.